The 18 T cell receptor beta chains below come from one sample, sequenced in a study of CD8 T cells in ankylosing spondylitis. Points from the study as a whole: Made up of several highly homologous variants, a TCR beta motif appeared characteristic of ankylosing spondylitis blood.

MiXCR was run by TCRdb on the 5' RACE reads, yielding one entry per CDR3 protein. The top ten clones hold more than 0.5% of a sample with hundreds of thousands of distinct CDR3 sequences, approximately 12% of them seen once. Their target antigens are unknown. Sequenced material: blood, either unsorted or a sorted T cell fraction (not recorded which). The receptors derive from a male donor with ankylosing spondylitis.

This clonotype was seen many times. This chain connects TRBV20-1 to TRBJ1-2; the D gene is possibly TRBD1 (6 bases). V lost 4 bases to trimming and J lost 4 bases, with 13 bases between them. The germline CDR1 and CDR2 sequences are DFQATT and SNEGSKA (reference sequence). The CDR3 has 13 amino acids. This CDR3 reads CSAIKQGVYGYTF. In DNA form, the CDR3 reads TGCAGTGCTATCAAACAGGGTGTCTATGGCTACACCTTC.

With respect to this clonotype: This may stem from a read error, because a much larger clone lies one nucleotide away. The CDR3 coding sequence is TGTGCCAGCAGTAACAGGGACAATCAGCCCCAGCATTTT. Its translation is CASSNRDNQPQHF. The J gene is TRBJ1-5, the V gene TRBV6-2 or TRBV6-3, with D perhaps matching TRBD1 (6 bases). This CDR3 has 13 amino acids. Germline loops: CDR1 MNHEY, CDR2 SVGEGT. Between the trimmed V and J ends, which lost 5 bases and 3 bases, there was a span of 8 bases.

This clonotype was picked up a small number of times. DNA for the CDR3: TGCGCCAGCAGCCAAGTTTCTTTCGGGGAGCTGTTTTTT. Translation gives CASSQVSFGELFF. This chain connects TRBV4-3 to TRBJ2-2; the D is unclear. The ends were cut back, 1 base at V and 7 bases at J, with 7 bases in the middle. The CDR3 length is 13 residues. CDR1 and CDR2 from the germline V gene are LGHNA and YSLEER.

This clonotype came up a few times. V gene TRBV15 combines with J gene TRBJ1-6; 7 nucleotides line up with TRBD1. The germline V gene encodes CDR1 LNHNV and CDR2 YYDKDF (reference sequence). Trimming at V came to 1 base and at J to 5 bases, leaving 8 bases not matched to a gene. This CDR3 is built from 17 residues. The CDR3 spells CATSRAPTGPNNSPLHF. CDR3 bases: TGTGCCACCAGCAGAGCCCCGACAGGGCCTAATAATTCACCCCTCCACTTT.

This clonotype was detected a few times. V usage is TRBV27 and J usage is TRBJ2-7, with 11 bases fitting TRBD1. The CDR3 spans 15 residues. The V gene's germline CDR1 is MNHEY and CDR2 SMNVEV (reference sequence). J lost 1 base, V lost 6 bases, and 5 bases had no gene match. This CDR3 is CASRNGQGASYEQYF. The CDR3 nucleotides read TGTGCCAGCAGAAATGGACAGGGGGCGTCCTACGAGCAGTACTTC.

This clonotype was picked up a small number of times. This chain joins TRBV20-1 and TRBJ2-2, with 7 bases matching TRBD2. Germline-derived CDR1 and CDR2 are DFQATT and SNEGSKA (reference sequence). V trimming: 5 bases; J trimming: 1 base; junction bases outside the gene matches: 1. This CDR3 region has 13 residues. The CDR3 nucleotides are TGCAGTGCTCTAGCGGTGAACACCGGGGAGCTGTTTTTT. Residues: CSALAVNTGELFF.

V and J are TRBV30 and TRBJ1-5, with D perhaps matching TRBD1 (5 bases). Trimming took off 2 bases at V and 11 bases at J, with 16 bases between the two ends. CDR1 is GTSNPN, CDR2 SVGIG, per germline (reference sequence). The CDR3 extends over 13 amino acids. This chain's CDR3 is CAWSSGARVTQHF. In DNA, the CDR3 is TGTGCCTGGAGTAGCGGAGCCAGGGTTACCCAGCATTTT.

CDR3 DNA sequence: TGCAGTGCACTTAGCCCCCAGGGGTCGGCCTACAATGAGCAGTTCTTC. It is translated as CSALSPQGSAYNEQFF. V is TRBV20-1 and J is TRBJ2-1, with a weak D call TRBD1 (6 bases). Germline CDR1 DFQATT, CDR2 SNEGSKA (reference sequence). The CDR3 runs 16 residues. Trimming cost V 6 bases and J 2 bases, with 20 bases left between them.

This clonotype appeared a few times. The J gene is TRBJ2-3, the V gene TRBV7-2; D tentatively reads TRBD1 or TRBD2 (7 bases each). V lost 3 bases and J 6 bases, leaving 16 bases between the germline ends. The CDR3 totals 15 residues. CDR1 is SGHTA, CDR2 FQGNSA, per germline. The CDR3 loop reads CASSLLQGRDDTQYF. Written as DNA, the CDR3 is TGTGCCAGCAGCTTGTTACAGGGGAGGGACGATACGCAGTATTTT.

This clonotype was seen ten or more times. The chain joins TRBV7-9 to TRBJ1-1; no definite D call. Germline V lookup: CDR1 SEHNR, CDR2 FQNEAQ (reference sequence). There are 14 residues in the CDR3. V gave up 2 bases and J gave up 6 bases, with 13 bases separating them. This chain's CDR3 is CASSLLGRSSEAFF. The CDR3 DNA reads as TGTGCCAGCAGCTTATTGGGCAGAAGCTCTGAAGCTTTCTTT.

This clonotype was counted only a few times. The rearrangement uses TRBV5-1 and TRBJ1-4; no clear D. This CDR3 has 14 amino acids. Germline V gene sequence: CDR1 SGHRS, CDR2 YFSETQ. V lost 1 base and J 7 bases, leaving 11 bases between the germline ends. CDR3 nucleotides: TGCGCCAGCAGCTTGATGGCGGACGGTGAAAAACTGTTTTTT. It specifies CASSLMADGEKLFF.

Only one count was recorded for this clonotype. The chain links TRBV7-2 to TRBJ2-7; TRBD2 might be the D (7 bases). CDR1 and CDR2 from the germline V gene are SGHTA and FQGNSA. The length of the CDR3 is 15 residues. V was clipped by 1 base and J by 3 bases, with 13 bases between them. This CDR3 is CASSLGRGALYEQYF. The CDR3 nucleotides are TGTGCCAGCAGCTTAGGACGGGGGGCCCTCTACGAGCAGTACTTC.

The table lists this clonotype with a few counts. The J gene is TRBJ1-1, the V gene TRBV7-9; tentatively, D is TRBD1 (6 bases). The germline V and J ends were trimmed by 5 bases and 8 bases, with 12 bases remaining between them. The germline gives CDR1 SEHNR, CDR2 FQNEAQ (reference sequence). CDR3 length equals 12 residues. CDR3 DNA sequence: TGTGCCAGCAGCATTAGTGGACAGGAAGCTTTCTTT. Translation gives CASSISGQEAFF.

CDR3 sequence (DNA): TGCGCCAGCAGCTCCCCCGGCACGTACGAGCAGTACTTC. Its protein is CASSSPGTYEQYF. The V call is TRBV5-1, the J call TRBJ2-7; no reliable D call. The CDR3 is made up of 13 amino acids. V lost 3 bases to trimming and J lost 4 bases, with 11 bases between them. The V gene's germline CDR1 is SGHRS and CDR2 YFSETQ.

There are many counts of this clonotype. CDR3 loop: CSAATGGIEKLFF. The CDR3 coding sequence is TGCAGTGCCGCGACAGGGGGCATTGAAAAACTGTTTTTT. This chain uses TRBV20-1 with TRBJ1-4, with 10 bases that match TRBD1. V was clipped by 6 bases and J by 7 bases; unmatched bases: 5. Germline-derived CDR1 and CDR2 are DFQATT and SNEGSKA (reference sequence). The CDR3 is 13 residues long.

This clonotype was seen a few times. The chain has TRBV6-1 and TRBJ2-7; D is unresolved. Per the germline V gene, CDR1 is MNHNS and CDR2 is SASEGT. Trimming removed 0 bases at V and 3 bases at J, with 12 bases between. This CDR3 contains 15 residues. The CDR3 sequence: CASSEAPGSLYEQYF. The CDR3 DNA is TGTGCCAGCAGTGAAGCACCCGGCAGCCTCTACGAGCAGTACTTC.

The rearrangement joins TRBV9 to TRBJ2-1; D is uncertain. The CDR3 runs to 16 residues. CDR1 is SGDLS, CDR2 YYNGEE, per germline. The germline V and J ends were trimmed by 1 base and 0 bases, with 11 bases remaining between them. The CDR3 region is CASSVSVTVSYNEQFF. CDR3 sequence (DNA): TGTGCCAGCAGCGTATCCGTGACGGTCTCCTACAATGAGCAGTTCTTC.

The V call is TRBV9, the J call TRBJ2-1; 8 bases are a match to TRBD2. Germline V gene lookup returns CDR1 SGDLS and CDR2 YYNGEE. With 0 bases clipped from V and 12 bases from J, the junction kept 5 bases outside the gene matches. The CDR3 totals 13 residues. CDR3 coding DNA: TGTGCCAGCAGCGTAGTGCCTAGCGGGCCGCAGTTCTTC. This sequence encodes CASSVVPSGPQFF.